The present T cell receptor beta chain was sequenced within a study of type 1 and type 2 diabetes patients. Amplification started from genomic DNA. Multiplex PCR with 30 forward and 13 reverse primers amplified the TCR beta CDR3. Via MiXCR, TCRdb re-called the multiplex PCR reads, giving one row per CDR3 protein. The sample contains 250,000 or so distinct CDR3 sequences, around 47% of which appear only once. The table lists this clonotype with a few counts. Standard classification criteria confirmed type 1 or type 2 diabetes in all patients. No donor had another autoimmune disease or recent infection within four weeks. V gave up 2 bases and J gave up 8 bases, with 9 bases separating them. The germline CDR1 and CDR2 sequences are SGHTA and FQGNSA. This CDR3 contains 12 residues.

This sequence joins TRBV7-2 and TRBJ1-2, with a tentative D call TRBD1 (5 bases). The sequenced material came from peripheral blood mononuclear cells (PBMCs). The TCR originated in a man between 18 and 29 years old with type 2 diabetes. In DNA form, the CDR3 reads TGTGCCAGCAGCTTACCAGGGCTCGGCTACACCTTC. Its protein is CASSLPGLGYTF.